This is a list of T cell receptor beta chains from one sample in a study of long-term antiretroviral therapy in people with HIV. Sequenced by immunoSEQ multiplex PCR; TCRdb stores in-frame clones only, minus some. The sample has tens of thousands of clones; over 80% are singletons. This material consisted of unsorted PBMCs, taken 1.5 years after starting antiretroviral therapy. The source is a man younger than 35 with HIV. CDR3s include the opening cysteine and the closing phenylalanine or tryptophan. A D gene is named only where the DNA matches it firmly.

- TRBJ2-3 TRBV7-9 CASSPWDGGTDTQYF
TRBD2 TRBJ2-3 TRBV11-2 CASSFGGRAADTQYF
TRBD2 TRBJ2-2 TRBV6-5 CASTYGAGGTGELFF
- TRBJ2-7 TRBV23-1 CARGKRRYWDEQYF
- TRBJ1-1 TRBV29-1 CSVKGVGTEAFF
- TRBJ2-1 TRBV10-2 CASLGRQSPLGEQFF
- TRBJ1-2 TRBV4-3 CASSQDTSAGPGGYTF
TRBD1 TRBJ1-2 TRBV6-5 CASRRLGTEYGYTF
- TRBJ1-3 TRBV11-2 CASSFTPSLETTIYF
- TRBJ1-2 TRBV27 CASSLKTGQNNYGYTF
TRBD1 TRBJ2-7 TRBV5-8 CASSLFQGAYEQYF
TRBD1 TRBJ1-2 TRBV5-1 CASSLGDRDPYGYTF
- TRBJ2-7 TRBV18 CASSPLGSSYEQYF
- TRBJ1-3 TRBV28 CASSLGVGASGNTIYF
- TRBJ2-6 TRBV27 CASSYGAGANVLTF
- TRBJ2-7 TRBV21-1 CASSKLSGGSEQYF
TRBD2 TRBJ2-7 TRBV11-2 CASSLLLTSGRSLYEQYF
- TRBJ2-7 TRBV19 CASSRPGVLPLF
TRBD2 TRBJ2-7 TRBV10-1 CASILAGSYEQYF
- TRBJ1-1 TRBV6-1 CASRKVPTADSGAFF
- TRBJ2-2 TRBV7-2 CASSLGTTNTGELFF
TRBD2 TRBJ2-1 TRBV28 CASSRLAGGRGEQFF
- TRBJ1-4 TRBV7-8 CASSLVAEGGVDEKLFF
- TRBJ1-1 TRBV7-9 CASSLDLVNTEAFF